Below, 26 T cell receptor beta chains from the same sample are listed, as sequenced in a study of breast tumors, draining lymph nodes, adjacent tissues. TCRdb used MiXCR to reprocess the multiplex PCR reads, holding one entry per CDR3 protein. Of over 250,000 distinct CDR3 sequences listed, 30% to 35% are singletons. The lymph nodes were axillary draining lymph nodes from breast cancer patients. Sequenced material: axillary lymph node tissue. The receptor set was obtained from a female donor with breast cancer. Some clones in this sample may be carry-over from other donors' samples.

As concerns this clonotype: This clone may be a read error of a much larger clone one base away. This chain joins TRBV5-1 and TRBJ2-5; maybe TRBD2 (6 bases). With 3 bases removed from V and 9 bases from J, the gap between germline ends came to 9 bases. The CDR3 sequence is 11 residues long. Germline V lookup: CDR1 SGHRS, CDR2 YFSETQ. This CDR3 is CASSSEGPQYF. The DNA for the CDR3 is TGCGCCAGCAGCTCGGAGGGGCCCCAGTACTTC.

This clonotype occurred many times. The chain carries TRBV12-3 or TRBV12-4 and TRBJ2-7; maybe TRBD1 (6 bases). The V gene lost 4 bases and the J gene lost 0 bases, with 13 bases spanning the gap. CDR3 length equals 15 residues. The CDR3 coding sequence is TGTGCCAGCAGTTCCCGGGACAAGAGCTCCTACGAGCAGTACTTC. Its translation: CASSSRDKSSYEQYF.

The chain is built from TRBV7-9 and TRBJ1-1, with 7 bases that match TRBD1. The CDR3 runs to 14 residues. V lost 2 bases, J lost 1 base, and 1 base stayed unmatched. Germline CDR1 reads SEHNR; CDR2 reads FQNEAQ (reference sequence). The CDR3 loop is CASSLQGENTEAFF. The CDR3 DNA follows: TGTGCCAGCAGCTTACAGGGGGAGAACACTGAAGCTTTCTTT.

The chain has TRBV2 and TRBJ1-3; D perhaps matches TRBD1 (6 bases). Trimming took 7 bases from V and 4 from J, leaving 11 bases between them. The CDR3 has 13 residues. Germline CDR1 SNHLY, CDR2 FYNNEI. The CDR3 sequence: CASIGGAGNTIYF. In DNA form, the CDR3 reads TGTGCCAGCATTGGGGGGGCGGGAAACACCATATATTTT.

This clonotype was observed many times. The gene calls are TRBV2 and TRBJ2-1; D assignment may be TRBD1 or TRBD2 (6 bases each). Germline values: CDR1 SNHLY, CDR2 FYNNEI. There are 11 residues in the CDR3. Trimming removed 6 bases from V and 15 bases from J, with 15 bases in between. The CDR3 loop reads CASSGGYRGFF. CDR3 bases: TGTGCCAGCAGCGGGGGCTACCGAGGGTTCTTC. Full variable domain (outside the CDR3, taken from reference TRBV2 and TRBJ2-1): EPEVTQTPSHQVTQMGQEVILRCVPISNHLYFYWYRQILGQKVEFLVSFYNNEISEKSEIFDDQFSVERPDGSNFTLKIRSTKLEDSAMYFCASSGGYRGFFGPGTRLTVL.

This clonotype was observed a handful of times. The chain links TRBV10-3 to TRBJ1-1; D is unresolved. The CDR3 contains 14 residues. V was trimmed by 6 bases and J by 5 bases, leaving 16 bases between them. Germline V gene lookup returns CDR1 ENHRY and CDR2 SYGVKD. In DNA, the CDR3 is TGTGCCATCAGGCCTACGAAATTGCGAACTGAAGCTTTCTTT. It encodes CAIRPTKLRTEAFF.

The table lists this clonotype with many counts. This chain uses TRBV24-1 with TRBJ2-5, with 9 positions matching TRBD2. The CDR3 totals 18 residues. Trimming at V came to 3 bases and at J to 5 bases, leaving 15 bases not matched to a gene. Germline-derived CDR1 and CDR2 are KGHDR and SFDVKD. As DNA, the CDR3 is TGTGCCACCAGTGATCCCGCCCCCTCTAGCGGGATAGGGGAGACCCAGTACTTC. This gives the protein CATSDPAPSSGIGETQYF.

About this clonotype: At one of its ends the junction is not consistent with the germline gene, which may arise from a read error. The chain carries TRBV6-2 or TRBV6-3 and TRBJ1-5; D is unresolved. This CDR3 has 14 residues. The V gene's germline CDR1 is MNHEY and CDR2 SVGEGT. The CDR3: CASSHSRGRQPQHF. Here the CDR3 DNA reads TGTGCCAGCAGTCACTCAAGAGGGAGGCAGCCCCAGCATTTT.

The chain has TRBV30 and TRBJ2-3; 10 bases fit TRBD2. The V gene end was trimmed by 1 base and the J gene end by 1 base; junction bases not matched to a gene: 2. This CDR3 comprises 15 residues. Germline V gives CDR1 GTSNPN, CDR2 SVGIG (reference sequence). CDR3 loop: CAWSGLAGGTDTQYF. The CDR3 DNA is TGTGCCTGGAGTGGGCTAGCGGGAGGCACAGATACGCAGTATTTT.

As to this clonotype: The junction shows a germline mismatch at one end, possibly a read error. CDR3 coding DNA: TGCAACGTTGAAGATCCCACCAGGGGCGGAGGGACCCAGTACTTC. Its translation is CNVEDPTRGGGTQYF. This sequence joins TRBV29-1 and TRBJ2-5; perhaps TRBD1 as D (6 bases). CDR3 length: 15 amino acids. The germline V gene has CDR1 SQVTM and CDR2 ANQGSEA.

This clonotype was seen more than once but under ten times. This chain connects TRBV3-1 to TRBJ2-7; TRBD2 matches 12 bases. Trimming cost V 4 bases and J 2 bases; bases outside gene matches: 3. CDR3 length equals 15 residues. Germline V gene data show CDR1 as LGHDT and CDR2 as YNNKEL (reference sequence). The CDR3 region is CASSLRTSGTYEQYF. The CDR3 nucleotides read TGTGCCAGCAGCCTGAGGACTAGCGGGACCTACGAGCAGTACTTC.

Many counts were recorded for this clonotype. The chain combines TRBV5-1 with TRBJ2-1, with D perhaps TRBD1 or TRBD2 (5 bases each). This CDR3 contains 16 residues. V lost 0 bases, J lost 6 bases, and 16 bases lay in between. Germline V gene lookup returns CDR1 SGHRS and CDR2 YFSETQ. CDR3 DNA sequence: TGCGCCAGCAGCTTGGGTGGGGGTTCCTATGGCAATGAGCAGTTCTTC. Its protein product is CASSLGGGSYGNEQFF.

V usage is TRBV30 and J usage is TRBJ1-5; TRBD1 matches 8 bases. J gave up 4 bases and V 1 base, and 6 bases lay outside the gene matches. The CDR3 runs to 15 residues. Germline V gene lookup returns CDR1 GTSNPN and CDR2 SVGIG (reference sequence). CDR3 region: CAWSAGTGRNQPQHF. DNA of the CDR3: TGTGCCTGGAGTGCCGGGACAGGTAGGAATCAGCCCCAGCATTTT.

On this clonotype: This may be a read error, as it is one base from a much larger clone. This chain joins TRBV7-9 and TRBJ2-7; perhaps TRBD2 as D (5 bases). The V gene's germline CDR1 is SEHNR and CDR2 FQNEAQ (reference sequence). This CDR3 has 15 amino acids. The CDR3 region is CASSLAFGLNYERYF. Written as DNA, the CDR3 is TGTGCCAGCAGCTTAGCTTTCGGACTCAACTACGAGCGGTACTTC.

To note about this clonotype: A single base separates this from a much larger clone, so it may be a read error. The chain carries TRBV20-1 and TRBJ1-2; D is uncertain. Germline V gene lookup returns CDR1 DFQATT and CDR2 SNEGSKA (reference sequence). The CDR3 spans 12 residues. CDR3 amino acids: CSARQNNYGSTF. The CDR3 bases are TGCAGTGCTAGACAGAATAACTATGGCTCCACCTTC.

To note about this clonotype: A much larger clonotype is one base distant, so this may be a read error. The chain employs TRBV20-1 and TRBJ2-2; TRBD2 aligns across 9 bases. Germline V CDR1 and CDR2: DFQATT, SNEGSKA (reference sequence). The V and J ends lost 0 bases and 4 bases, in that order; junction bases with no gene match: 6. This CDR3 is 16 amino acids long. CDR3 sequence: CSARDGASGTTGELFF. The DNA for the CDR3 is TGCAGTGCTAGAGATGGTGCTAGCGGGACCACCGGGGAGCTGTTTTTT.

The V gene is TRBV2, the J gene TRBJ2-1, with D perhaps matching TRBD2 (6 bases). Looked up from germline, CDR1 is SNHLY and CDR2 is FYNNEI. V dropped 4 bases and J dropped 7 bases, with 11 bases sitting between them. This CDR3 is 13 amino acids long. CDR3 sequence (DNA): TGTGCCAGCAGTGCGGGAGTGGGTAATGAGCAGTTCTTC. Encoded protein: CASSAGVGNEQFF.

This clonotype was detected ten times or more. The chain employs TRBV20-1 and TRBJ1-2, with D tentatively TRBD1 (5 bases). The ends were cut back, 5 bases at V and 0 bases at J, with 16 bases in the middle. CDR1 is DFQATT, CDR2 SNEGSKA, per germline (reference sequence). The CDR3 contains 15 residues. CDR3 in amino acids: CSAAMTAPSNYGYTF. The CDR3 bases are TGCAGTGCTGCTATGACAGCCCCCTCTAACTATGGCTACACCTTC.

This clonotype was detected many times. This chain links TRBV12-3 or TRBV12-4 with TRBJ2-1, with D tentatively TRBD2 (6 bases). V was trimmed by 7 bases and J by 1 base, leaving 11 bases between them. The CDR3 consists of 14 residues. The CDR3 here is CASTLAGSYNEQFF. The CDR3 DNA follows: TGTGCCAGCACCCTCGCGGGATCCTACAATGAGCAGTTCTTC.

About this clonotype itself: This sequence may be a read error, since a much larger clone differs from it by one base. The chain joins TRBV7-2 to TRBJ2-1; 9 bases align to TRBD2. This CDR3 contains 18 residues. J gave up 9 bases and V 2 bases, and 17 bases lay outside the gene matches. CDR1 is SGHTA, CDR2 FQGNSA, per germline. The CDR3: CASSLRVGAASGTREQFF. The CDR3 nucleotides read TGTGCCAGCAGCTTAAGGGTCGGGGCGGCTAGCGGGACACGTGAGCAGTTCTTC.

This clonotype was recorded many times. The V and J genes are TRBV5-1 and TRBJ2-5, with 10 bases fitting TRBD1. The germline V gene encodes CDR1 SGHRS and CDR2 YFSETQ. After removal of 4 bases from V and 4 bases from J, the junction contained 4 bases not matched to a gene. The CDR3 spans 14 residues. The CDR3 region has the DNA TGCGCCAGCAGCCCGACAGGGGGCCGAGAGACCCAGTACTTC. This codes for CASSPTGGRETQYF.

This clonotype was counted many times. This sequence joins TRBV12-3 or TRBV12-4 and TRBJ2-1; D gene uncertain. This CDR3 comprises 16 residues. V was clipped by 4 bases and J by 0 bases, with 13 bases between them. The CDR3: CASSSPTAASYNEQFF. DNA of the CDR3: TGTGCCAGCAGTTCCCCGACCGCGGCCTCCTACAATGAGCAGTTCTTC.

Ten or more counts support this clonotype. CDR3 nucleotides: TGTGCCAGCAGCGTCTCCTTGGTCGATGGCTACACCTTC. It is translated as CASSVSLVDGYTF. The genes are TRBV9 and TRBJ1-2; D unresolved. The CDR3 sequence is 13 residues long. V lost 2 bases and J lost 6, with 11 bases in between. Germline-derived CDR1 and CDR2 are SGDLS and YYNGEE.

This clonotype was counted many times. DNA for the CDR3: TGCGCCAGCAGCTTGGTACCGAACACAGATACGCAGTATTTT. Protein: CASSLVPNTDTQYF. V usage is TRBV5-1 and J usage is TRBJ2-3, with unresolved D. V shed 0 bases and J shed 2 bases, with 7 bases lying between them. There are 14 residues in the CDR3. Germline CDR1 and CDR2: SGHRS and YFSETQ.

This clonotype was picked up one time. A much bigger clone sits one base away, suggesting this may be a read error. The rearrangement links TRBV6-5 to TRBJ2-7, with 7 bases lining up with TRBD2. There are 14 residues in the CDR3. CDR1 is MNHEY, CDR2 SVGAGI, per germline. The ends lost 10 bases at V and 2 bases at J; junction bases unmatched: 11. CDR3 sequence (DNA): TGTGCCAACATGAGGGAGGGCGCGACCTACGAGCAGTACTTC. Translated, it gives CANMREGATYEQYF.

Comment on this clonotype: Since the CDR3 does not end with the conserved phenylalanine or tryptophan, this likely comes from a read error. V gene TRBV7-2 combines with J gene TRBJ2-7; D could derive from TRBD1 or TRBD2 (6 bases each). CDR3 length equals 14 residues. Germline V gene lookup returns CDR1 SGHTA and CDR2 FQGNSA. The CDR3 reads CAGSLGPTGGKQYL. CDR3 DNA: TGTGCCGGCAGCTTAGGTCCCACCGGGGGCAAGCAGTACCTC.